A selection of T cell receptor beta chains follows, all from one sample in a study of blood T cell repertoires in COVID-19. Repertoires were generated with immunoSEQ multiplex PCR, while TCRdb's copy carries only in-frame clones and drops some. The top ten clones hold around 28% of a sample with 150,000 to 170,000 clones, roughly 80% of them seen once. Material: peripheral blood. These receptor sequences come from an older woman with acute or convalescent COVID-19. Each CDR3 is given with its conserved first and last residue. A D gene is named only where the DNA matches it firmly. Size is stated for part of the rows, as once, few or many counts, or as a class when the clone is expanded.

d_gene	abundance	v_gene	j_gene	CDR3nt	CDR3aa
-	many	TRBV5-4	TRBJ1-2	TGTGCCAGCAGCTCGGGACTGCCCCGAGCTTCTAACTATGGCTACACCTTC	CASSSGLPRASNYGYTF
TRBD1	once	TRBV19	TRBJ1-5	TGTGCCAGTAGCGGGACAGGGGGCAATCAGCCCCAGCATTTT	CASSGTGGNQPQHF
-	-	TRBV27	TRBJ2-3	TGTGCCAGCAGCCGAGCCGGGGAGGATAGGGAGTATTTT	CASSRAGEDREYF
TRBD1	-	TRBV29-1	TRBJ2-2	TGCAGCGCAGGGGGCCATGATACCGGGGAGCTGTTTTTT	CSAGGHDTGELFF
-	once	TRBV30	TRBJ1-4	TGTGCCTGGAGCGACCTGACCGGACCGGGGGAAAAACTGTTTTTT	CAWSDLTGPGEKLFF
TRBD1	-	TRBV7-9	TRBJ1-2	TGTGCCAGCGTCCGGACAGGGTTGTATGGCTACACCTTC	CASVRTGLYGYTF
-	-	TRBV27	TRBJ2-3	TGTGCCAGCAGCCGTACCCGGGGGGATACGCAGTATTTT	CASSRTRGDTQYF
-	-	TRBV11-2	TRBJ1-4	TGTGCCAGCAGCACCGCTAGAGGTTTGGAACTGTTTTTT	CASSTARGLELFF
-	-	TRBV7-9	TRBJ2-7	TGTGCCAGCAGCTCTTCTGGGAGTACCTACGAGCAGTACTTC	CASSSSGSTYEQYF
TRBD1	few	TRBV10-3	TRBJ2-3	TGTGCCATCAAAGGACAGGGGCACCCCACAGATACGCAGTATTTT	CAIKGQGHPTDTQYF
-	-	TRBV11-2	TRBJ2-2	TGTGCCAGCCACAGTTGGTCTCGAACCGGGGAGCTGTTTTTT	CASHSWSRTGELFF
TRBD1	-	TRBV4-1	TRBJ2-7	TGCGCCAGCAGCCATGGGACAGGGGTGGGCGAGCAGTACTTC	CASSHGTGVGEQYF
TRBD1	-	TRBV2	TRBJ1-4	TGTGCCAGCAGCCGGGACAGGTTCGCAACTAATGAAAAACTGTTTTTT	CASSRDRFATNEKLFF
TRBD1	-	TRBV5-1	TRBJ2-2	TGCGCCAGCAAGAGACAGGGGGCTTACACCGGGGAGCTGTTTTTT	CASKRQGAYTGELFF
-	-	TRBV20-1	TRBJ2-1	TGCAGTGCTAGAGCAGGCAATGAGCAGTTCTTC	CSARAGNEQFF
TRBD1	-	TRBV5-1	TRBJ2-2	TGCGCCAGCAGCTTTTCCGGGACAGGGGGCGGCACCGGGGAGCTGTTTTTT	CASSFSGTGGGTGELFF
-	-	TRBV14	TRBJ1-1	TGTGCCAGCAGCTCTCCCGGGATGAACACTGAAGCTTTCTTT	CASSSPGMNTEAFF